Below, 14 T cell receptor beta chains from the same sample are listed, as sequenced in a study of blood T cell repertoires in COVID-19. Assay: immunoSEQ multiplex PCR; the TCRdb copy retains only in-frame clones and omits some. This table has roughly 120,000 clones, around 90% appearing once. The material sequenced was peripheral blood. The source of these receptors is a human donor in a cohort sampled during active COVID-19.

The chain combines TRBV7-2 with TRBJ2-3, with D possibly TRBD1 on 6 matching bases. V lost 6 bases, J lost 4 bases, and 20 bases lay in between. Germline CDR1 SGHTA, CDR2 FQGNSA. The CDR3 contains 16 residues. CDR3 sequence: CASSYASGVIADTQYF. The DNA for the CDR3 is TGTGCCAGCAGTTACGCATCAGGGGTTATCGCAGATACGCAGTATTTT.

The V and J genes are TRBV7-9 and TRBJ1-4; the D is unclear. The V end was cut by 5 bases, the J end by 4 bases, with 11 bases between. The CDR3 runs to 14 residues. CDR1 is SEHNR and CDR2 is FQNEAQ in the germline V gene (reference sequence). The CDR3 sequence: CASSRVSFNEKLFF. In DNA, the CDR3 is TGTGCCAGCAGCCGGGTCTCCTTTAATGAAAAACTGTTTTTT.

This clone was counted a single time. The rearrangement joins TRBV6-6 to TRBJ1-2; D is ambiguous. This CDR3 contains 14 residues. Trimming removed 4 bases from V and 3 bases from J, with 12 bases in between. CDR1 MNHNY and CDR2 SVGAGI come from the germline V gene (reference sequence). The CDR3 loop is CASSFLNGDYGYTF. For the CDR3, the DNA is TGTGCCAGCAGTTTCCTTAACGGGGACTATGGCTACACCTTC.

The rearrangement uses TRBV25-1 and TRBJ1-1; D remains ambiguous. Trimming cost V 8 bases and J 1 base, with 11 bases left between them. Germline lookup yields CDR1 MGHDK and CDR2 SYGVNS. The CDR3 length is 13 residues. The CDR3: CASGPGGNTEAFF. CDR3 sequence (DNA): TGTGCCAGCGGCCCAGGAGGGAACACTGAAGCTTTCTTT.

The rearrangement joins TRBV7-6 to TRBJ2-2, with D tentatively TRBD1 (6 bases). Germline CDR1 reads SGHVS; CDR2 reads FNYEAQ. Trimming took 2 bases from V and 1 from J, leaving 8 bases between them. This CDR3 has 15 amino acids. CDR3 DNA: TGTGCCAGCAGCTTACTAGGGGGGAACACCGGGGAGCTGTTTTTT. Residues: CASSLLGGNTGELFF.

The rearrangement uses TRBV18 and TRBJ1-6, with 10 positions matching TRBD1. CDR3 length: 15 amino acids. Germline V lookup: CDR1 KGHSH, CDR2 LQKENI. V lost 4 bases and J lost 7; bases outside the gene matches: 4. CDR3 region: CASSQDRGQNSPLHF. CDR3 nucleotide sequence: TGTGCCAGCTCACAAGACAGGGGGCAAAATTCACCCCTCCACTTT.

CDR3 protein: CASRITGYEQYF. CDR3 DNA: TGTGCCAGCAGGATTACAGGGTACGAGCAGTACTTC. The chain is built from TRBV13 and TRBJ2-7; perhaps TRBD1 as D (6 bases). Trimming shortened V by 6 bases and J by 4 bases, and 10 bases separated the two germline ends. Germline V gives CDR1 PRHDT, CDR2 FYEKMQ (reference sequence). CDR3 length: 12 amino acids.

This sequence joins TRBV7-2 and TRBJ2-3, with D possibly TRBD2 on 5 matching bases. Trimming took off 7 bases at V and 4 bases at J, with 15 bases between the two ends. Germline CDR1 and CDR2: SGHTA and FQGNSA. The CDR3 length is 14 residues. The CDR3 coding sequence is TGTGCCAGCAACCCGGGCCGAGCGGCAGATACGCAGTATTTT. Translating gives CASNPGRAADTQYF.

This clone was seen only once. The J gene is TRBJ2-1, the V gene TRBV7-3, with 8 bases matching TRBD1. Unmatched junction bases numbered 5, after V lost 4 bases and J lost 3 bases. CDR1 and CDR2 (germline): SGHTA, FQGTGA. The CDR3 contains 15 residues. This chain's CDR3 is CASSSQQGVYNEQFF. The CDR3 DNA reads as TGTGCCAGCAGCTCACAACAGGGGGTCTACAATGAGCAGTTCTTC.

The chain carries TRBV5-1 and TRBJ2-7, with a possible D match to TRBD2 (7 bases). The CDR3 length is 15 residues. Germline V CDR1 and CDR2: SGHRS, YFSETQ. Trimming cost V 0 bases and J 5 bases, with 15 bases left between them. The CDR3 reads CASSLAGGYLDEQYF. CDR3 nucleotides: TGCGCCAGCAGCTTGGCGGGGGGCTATCTCGACGAGCAGTACTTC.

The rearrangement uses TRBV30 and TRBJ2-5; 7 nucleotides match TRBD1. V trimming: 8 bases; J trimming: 2 bases; junction bases outside the gene matches: 11. The CDR3 has 14 amino acids. Germline values: CDR1 GTSNPN, CDR2 SVGIG (reference sequence). The CDR3, as DNA: TGTGCCGCCTCGGGACAGCTCATACAAGAGACCCAGTACTTC. Translation: CAASGQLIQETQYF.

This sequence joins TRBV11-2 and TRBJ2-1, with D possibly being TRBD2 (5 bases). CDR1 and CDR2 from the germline V gene are SGHAT and FQNNGV. The CDR3 totals 13 residues. V shed 5 bases and J shed 6 bases, with 11 bases lying between them. The CDR3 DNA reads TGTGCCAGCAGCCCTACTAGTCTCAATGAGCAGTTCTTC. Translating gives CASSPTSLNEQFF.

The gene calls are TRBV12-5 and TRBJ2-5; TRBD2 matches at 13 bases. Germline V gene data show CDR1 as LGHNT and CDR2 as FRNRAP. Trimming took 5 bases from V and 2 from J; bases not matched to a gene: 5. The CDR3 is 16 amino acids. The DNA for the CDR3 is TGTGCTAGTGGTGCAGGACTAGCGGGGGTTCAAGAGACCCAGTACTTC. Its protein product is CASGAGLAGVQETQYF.

As for this clone: A much larger clone is a single base away; this may be a read error. The rearrangement joins TRBV4-1 to TRBJ1-2; no definite D call. The CDR3 extends over 12 amino acids. The germline V gene has CDR1 MGHRA and CDR2 YSYEKL. The CDR3 protein is CATSRPDYGYTF. The DNA of the CDR3 is TGCGCCACCAGCCGCCCGGACTATGGCTACACCTTC.